The T cell receptor (beta chain) under discussion was sequenced for a study of blood T cell repertoires in COVID-19. Looking at the study overall: Italy, Spain and the United States were the sources of the convalescent and acute COVID-19 samples. PBMCs, B-cell-depleted T cells, or T cells provided the cDNA or gDNA that made up the material.

In the original workflow: Estimated nucleated cell counts came from reference gene primer amplification. Here immunoSEQ multiplex PCR was the method, and the copy in TCRdb shows in-frame clones only, minus some. The V and J calls and clone size were taken over from that table, and D and trimming were inferred from the DNA. The repertoire consists of more than 110,000 clones, with 85% to 90% occurring once and the leading ten covering approximately 10%. This clonotype was obtained from a woman older than 75 with acute or convalescent COVID-19. Source material: peripheral blood.

The CDR3 protein is CASSPSGMGQGVSSYNSPLHF. CDR3 sequence (DNA): TGTGCCAGCAGCCCTTCAGGGATGGGACAGGGGGTTAGCTCCTATAATTCACCCCTCCACTTT. The chain links TRBV21-1 to TRBJ1-6; no check of the table's D call, TRBD1, against the DNA was made. TRBV21-1 is tagged as a pseudogene. This CDR3 contains 21 residues.